This T cell receptor beta chain was sequenced during a study of blood T cells in healthy people across ages. Turning to the study itself: Researchers report that template switching captured about one barcoded beta molecule per two T cells.

The study drew donors from healthy Caucasian individuals in Russia aged about 6 to 100. Combining a sample-barcoded 5' primer with a J-beta primer mix, a second PCR ran for about 7 to 11 cycles. Any given sample supplied a minimum of 2.5 million CDR3-containing paired-end reads. TCRdb passed the 5' RACE reads through MiXCR, listing each CDR3 protein once. The sample lists 1.8 million or so distinct CDR3 sequences; roughly two fifths were seen once. This clonotype was detected only a few times. What was sequenced was blood. The sequence was obtained from a human donor in good health.

The CDR3 DNA reads as TGTGCCAGCAGTTACTTTGTTGGCGACGAGCAGTACTTC. It yields the protein CASSYFVGDEQYF. The V and J genes are TRBV6-5 and TRBJ2-7; no firm D call. V lost 1 base to trimming and J lost 5 bases, with 9 bases between them. CDR1 is MNHEY, CDR2 SVGAGI, per germline. CDR3 length: 13 residues.